The 27 T cell receptor beta chains given below trace back to one sample, sequenced in a study of PD-L1 blockade in urothelial cancer. TCRdb's copy holds only in-frame clones and misses some; the assay was immunoSEQ multiplex PCR. The repertoire holds under 50,000 clones, with 80% to 95% as singletons. The sequencing used PBMCs, collected around atezolizumab (anti-PD-L1) treatment. The receptor source for this set is a man in his 70s with urothelial cancer.

The gene calls are TRBV7-9 and TRBJ2-2; D perhaps matches TRBD2 (5 bases). Germline CDR1 is SEHNR and CDR2 is FQNEAQ (reference sequence). The CDR3 spans 16 residues. V lost 0 bases and J 7 bases, leaving 15 bases between the germline ends. The DNA of the CDR3 is TGTGCCAGCAGCTTAGCATCGGCTCCCGAGGGCGGGGAGCTGTTTTTT. Amino acids: CASSLASAPEGGELFF.

V and J are TRBV28 and TRBJ2-2; tentatively, D is TRBD1 (5 bases). The germline CDR1 and CDR2 sequences are MDHEN and SYDVKM. Trimming stripped 7 bases from V and 2 bases from J, with 11 bases between. This CDR3 region has 14 residues. The CDR3 is CASNRRTNTGELFF. The CDR3 DNA follows: TGTGCCAGCAATAGACGGACAAACACCGGGGAGCTGTTTTTT. The full variable domain, its missing parts supplied by reference TRBV28 and TRBJ2-2, is DVKVTQSSRYLVKRTGEKVFLECVQDMDHENMFWYRQDPGLGLRLIYFSYDVKMKEKGDIPEGYSVSREKKERFSLILESASTNQTSMYLCASNRRTNTGELFFGEGSRLTVL.

The chain carries TRBV4-1 and TRBJ2-5, with 9 bases fitting TRBD1. Per the germline V gene, CDR1 is MGHRA and CDR2 is YSYEKL. The length of the CDR3 is 14 residues. J was trimmed by 9 bases and V by 1 base; bases with no gene match: 6. CDR3 in DNA: TGCGCCAGCAGCCAAGGGACAGGGGAAGGGCCCCAGTACTTC. It codes for CASSQGTGEGPQYF.

This clone was detected only once. Relative to the germline gene, one junction end is altered; a read error may explain this. The CDR3 nucleotides are TGTGCTAGTGGAGAAGGGGGGGCAGGGGTTAGCACAAATACGCAGTATTTT. Translation: CASGEGGAGVSTNTQYF. The V call is TRBV12-5, the J call TRBJ2-3; tentative D call: TRBD2 (7 bases). Germline loops: CDR1 LGHNT, CDR2 FRNRAP. CDR3 size: 17 residues.

The rearrangement joins TRBV6-1 to TRBJ2-1; 15 bases line up with TRBD2. This CDR3 is built from 16 residues. The ends lost 0 bases at V and 9 bases at J; junction bases unmatched: 3. Looked up from germline, CDR1 is MNHNS and CDR2 is SASEGT. The CDR3 is CASSEAGLAGGTEQFF. As DNA, the CDR3 is TGTGCCAGCAGTGAAGCGGGACTAGCGGGAGGTACTGAGCAGTTCTTC.

This chain uses TRBV7-6 with TRBJ1-3; 10 positions agree with TRBD1. The germline V gene encodes CDR1 SGHVS and CDR2 FNYEAQ. The CDR3 spans 16 residues. V dropped 5 bases and J dropped 0; count of bases not matched to a gene: 4. The CDR3 DNA reads TGTGCCAGCAGCGGGGACAGGGGAGGCTCTGGAAACACCATATATTTT. Protein: CASSGDRGGSGNTIYF. The variable domain in full, completed from reference TRBV7-6 and TRBJ1-3, reads GAGVSQSPRYKVTKRGQDVALRCDPISGHVSLYWYRQALGQGPEFLTYFNYEAQQDKSGLPNDRFSAERPEGSISTLTIQRTEQRDSAMYRCASSGDRGGSGNTIYFGEGSWLTVV.

The rearrangement uses TRBV9 and TRBJ2-7, with TRBD2 matching 7 bases. V was clipped by 2 bases and J by 4 bases; unmatched bases: 9. Germline CDR1 SGDLS, CDR2 YYNGEE. The CDR3 sequence is 15 residues long. CDR3 sequence: CASSVSGEFVYEQYF. The CDR3 DNA reads as TGTGCCAGCAGCGTGAGCGGGGAGTTCGTGTACGAGCAGTACTTC.

CDR3 bases: TGTGCCAGCAGTTACTTCGGGACTAGCGGGAACTACGAGCAGTACTTC. Translated, it gives CASSYFGTSGNYEQYF. This chain connects TRBV6-5 to TRBJ2-7; 13 bases agree with TRBD2. This CDR3 has 16 residues. Germline V gives CDR1 MNHEY, CDR2 SVGAGI. The V and J ends lost 1 base and 3 bases, in that order; junction bases with no gene match: 3.

The rearrangement uses TRBV4-2 and TRBJ2-1; D gene unclear. The CDR3 has 13 residues. Germline V gene data show CDR1 as LGHNA and CDR2 as YNFKEQ. Trimming took 3 bases from V and 2 from J, leaving 5 bases between them. The CDR3 coding sequence is TGTGCCAGCAGCCAGGAGACCTACAATGAGCAGTTCTTC. It is translated as CASSQETYNEQFF.

This rearrangement joins TRBV5-1 to TRBJ2-1, with D maybe TRBD2 (6 bases). V lost 4 bases and J 2 bases, leaving 16 bases between the germline ends. Germline V lookup: CDR1 SGHRS, CDR2 YFSETQ. CDR3 length: 16 amino acids. The CDR3 nucleotides read TGCGCCAGCAGCCCGGGGGTCGGAGGGCCCTACAATGAGCAGTTCTTC. This gives the protein CASSPGVGGPYNEQFF.

The genes are TRBV10-3 and TRBJ2-2, with D tentatively TRBD1 (6 bases). This CDR3 has 13 amino acids. Germline CDR1 and CDR2: ENHRY and SYGVKD. V was trimmed by 7 bases and J by 6 bases, leaving 12 bases between them. CDR3 DNA: TGTGCCATCAAACAGGGTATCGCCGGGGAGCTGTTTTTT. The encoded protein is CAIKQGIAGELFF.

V is TRBV28 and J is TRBJ1-5, with TRBD1 as a possible D gene (6 bases). Deletions cut 4 bases from V and 2 bases from J, with 9 bases between. The CDR3 loop spans 14 amino acids. Germline-derived CDR1 and CDR2 are MDHEN and SYDVKM. The CDR3 sequence: CASSSRQGNQPQHF. The CDR3 DNA reads as TGTGCCAGCAGTTCTCGACAGGGCAATCAGCCCCAGCATTTT. Full variable domain (missing parts from reference TRBV28 and TRBJ1-5): DVKVTQSSRYLVKRTGEKVFLECVQDMDHENMFWYRQDPGLGLRLIYFSYDVKMKEKGDIPEGYSVSREKKERFSLILESASTNQTSMYLCASSSRQGNQPQHFGDGTRLSIL.

The chain is built from TRBV21-1 and TRBJ2-7; TRBD2, the D gene given by the table, was not confirmed from the DNA. TRBV21-1 is deemed a pseudogene. There are 15 residues in the CDR3. The CDR3 DNA reads as TGTGCCAGCAGCGTCCGGCGGGAGGACCCCTACGAGCAGTACTTC. This encodes CASSVRREDPYEQYF.

The chain carries TRBV6-1 and TRBJ1-2; D gene ambiguous. V lost 1 base to trimming and J lost 9 bases, with 9 bases between them. Germline V lookup: CDR1 MNHNS, CDR2 SASEGT. CDR3 length equals 12 residues. The CDR3 sequence: CASSEVKESYTF. The CDR3, as DNA: TGTGCCAGCAGTGAAGTGAAGGAGAGCTACACCTTC.

The chain couples TRBV5-5 to TRBJ2-5; 7 nucleotides line up with TRBD1. CDR1 is SGHKS and CDR2 is YYEKEE in the germline V gene (reference sequence). The CDR3 has 15 residues. V shed 4 bases, J shed 3 bases, and the junction held 9 bases outside the gene matches. The CDR3 DNA reads as TGTGCCAGCAGCGTAAGACAGGGATTTGAAGAGACCCAGTACTTC. Protein: CASSVRQGFEETQYF.

The chain is built from TRBV19 and TRBJ2-3; 7 bases line up with TRBD2. From germline, CDR1 is LNHDA and CDR2 SQIVND (reference sequence). Trimming cost V 5 bases and J 0 bases; bases outside gene matches: 8. This CDR3 spans 16 amino acids. The CDR3 sequence is CASSYGGSLSTDTQYF. CDR3 in DNA: TGTGCCAGTAGTTACGGGGGGAGCCTAAGCACAGATACGCAGTATTTT.

This rearrangement joins TRBV7-3 to TRBJ2-1, with TRBD2 matching over 10 bases. The CDR3 runs to 16 residues. The J segment lost 6 bases and the V segment lost 0 bases, leaving 5 bases of the junction unmatched. CDR1 and CDR2 from the germline V gene are SGHTA and FQGTGA. The CDR3 DNA sequence: TGTGCCAGCAGCTTAACGAACCAGCGGGAGGGCAATGAGCAGTTCTTC. This gives the protein CASSLTNQREGNEQFF.

The CDR3 DNA sequence: TGTGCCAGCAGCTACTTCCACAGCTACGAGCAGTACTTC. Protein sequence: CASSYFHSYEQYF. The chain employs TRBV7-3 and TRBJ2-7; D uncertain. Trimming stripped 4 bases from V and 3 bases from J, with 10 bases between. CDR3 size: 13 residues. Per the germline V gene, CDR1 is SGHTA and CDR2 is FQGTGA. Complete variable domain (other parts from reference TRBV7-3 and TRBJ2-7): GAGVSQTPSNKVTEKGKYVELRCDPISGHTALYWYRQSLGQGPEFLIYFQGTGAADDSGLPNDRFFAVRPEGSVSTLKIQRTERGDSAVYLCASSYFHSYEQYFGPGTRLTVT.

The chain joins TRBV27 to TRBJ2-3; a weak D match, TRBD2 (5 bases). The germline V and J ends were trimmed by 3 bases and 0 bases, with 13 bases remaining between them. From germline, CDR1 is MNHEY and CDR2 SMNVEV (reference sequence). CDR3 length: 16 residues. The CDR3 sequence: CASSFVAGASTDTQYF. For the CDR3, the DNA is TGTGCCAGCAGTTTCGTTGCGGGCGCTAGCACAGATACGCAGTATTTT.

The chain employs TRBV5-1 and TRBJ1-1; 9 nucleotides align to TRBD1. The trim removed 3 bases at V and 11 bases at J, leaving 14 bases unmatched. The CDR3 is made up of 15 amino acids. Germline V lookup: CDR1 SGHRS, CDR2 YFSETQ. As DNA, the CDR3 is TGCGCCAGCAGCTCCGGGACAGGGTCCAGGGCGGAGGCTTTCTTT. Amino acids: CASSSGTGSRAEAFF. Full variable domain (rest looked up from reference TRBV5-1 and TRBJ1-1): KAGVTQTPRYLIKTRGQQVTLSCSPISGHRSVSWYQQTPGQGLQFLFEYFSETQRNKGNFPGRFSGRQFSNSRSEMNVSTLELGDSALYLCASSSGTGSRAEAFFGQGTRLTVV.

The sample holds a few counts of this clone. The chain carries TRBV5-4 and TRBJ2-7; 12 positions agree with TRBD2. The CDR3 loop spans 16 amino acids. The germline V gene encodes CDR1 SGHNT and CDR2 YYREEE (reference sequence). With 3 bases clipped from V and 1 base from J, the junction kept 5 bases outside the gene matches. This CDR3 is CASSSPGLAGSYEQYF. CDR3 DNA: TGTGCCAGCAGCTCCCCTGGACTAGCGGGGTCCTACGAGCAGTACTTC.

CDR3: CASSHDREETQYF. In nucleotides, the CDR3 is TGTGCCAGCAGTCATGACAGGGAAGAGACCCAGTACTTC. The V and J genes are TRBV28 and TRBJ2-5; TRBD1 agrees at 7 bases. The CDR3 has 13 residues. Germline CDR1 and CDR2: MDHEN and SYDVKM. J lost 3 bases, V lost 5 bases, and 3 bases had no gene match.

As concerns this clone: The sample carries other DNA sequences with the same CDR3. This chain connects TRBV6-4 to TRBJ2-3; D is undetermined. The CDR3 is made up of 14 amino acids. Germline CDR1 and CDR2: MRHNA and SNTAGT. Trimming pared 6 bases from V and 0 bases from J, leaving 10 bases between. CDR3 residues: CASRQNPSTDTQYF. The CDR3 DNA reads as TGTGCCAGCAGGCAGAACCCTAGCACAGATACGCAGTATTTT.

The chain employs TRBV7-3 and TRBJ1-2; D remains unclear. V dropped 2 bases and J dropped 2 bases, with 12 bases sitting between them. Per germline, CDR1 SGHTA and CDR2 FQGTGA. The CDR3 length is 15 residues. The CDR3 region is CASSLERRRNYGYTF. In DNA, the CDR3 is TGTGCCAGCAGCTTAGAACGGAGGAGGAACTATGGCTACACCTTC.

The chain joins TRBV5-1 to TRBJ2-5; 10 bases are a match to TRBD2. Germline assignment: CDR1 SGHRS and CDR2 YFSETQ. The CDR3 consists of 15 residues. Trimming took 3 bases from V and 4 from J; bases not matched to a gene: 6. The CDR3 loop reads CASSSSGREGETQYF. For the CDR3, the DNA is TGCGCCAGCAGCTCAAGCGGGAGGGAGGGAGAGACCCAGTACTTC.

V is TRBV15 and J is TRBJ2-5; 8 bases agree with TRBD1. CDR1 and CDR2 from the germline V gene are LNHNV and YYDKDF (reference sequence). This CDR3 contains 15 residues. The ends lost 4 bases at V and 5 bases at J; junction bases unmatched: 9. The CDR3 region is CATSTGRGRGETQYF. The CDR3, as DNA: TGTGCCACCAGCACCGGCAGGGGGCGAGGGGAGACCCAGTACTTC.

This chain joins TRBV6-7 and TRBJ2-7; 11 nucleotides align to TRBD2. TRBV6-7 qualifies as an ORF whose function is uncertain. CDR3 length equals 14 residues. V lost 5 bases to trimming and J lost 7 bases; unmatched junction nucleotides: 7. CDR3 sequence: CASSETSGASEQYF. The CDR3 nucleotides read TGTGCCAGCAGTGAGACTAGCGGGGCCTCAGAGCAGTACTTC.